This is a list of T cell receptor beta chains from one sample in a study of T-cell reconstitution after alpha-beta-depleted transplantation in children. TCRdb re-derived calls from the PCR reads in MiXCR, one entry per CDR3 protein. The data hold 500,000 to 600,000 distinct CDR3 sequences, with approximately 29% observed a single time. The sequenced sample was PBMCs from the stem cell graft donor, obtained from the stem cell graft. The receptors here all came from a human donor who donated a stem cell graft to a child with aplastic anemia. CDR3s include the opening cysteine and the closing phenylalanine or tryptophan. Each record gives: J gene, V gene, CDR3 length, clone size, D gene, CDR3 DNA, CDR3 protein. The D gene is left open where the match is weak. Rows give clone size only sometimes, using once, few, many, or a class for an expanded clone.

j_gene: TRBJ1-5
v_gene: TRBV5-6
len: 14
abundance: few
d_gene: .
CDR3nt: TGTGCCAGCAGCCAACGGGGCTTTAATCAGCCCCAGCATTTT
CDR3aa: CASSQRGFNQPQHF

j_gene: TRBJ2-7
v_gene: TRBV4-3
len: 15
abundance: .
d_gene: .
CDR3nt: TGCGCCAGCAGCCAAGCTGGCAGGGAGGACTACGAGCAGTACTTC
CDR3aa: CASSQAGREDYEQYF

j_gene: TRBJ2-2
v_gene: TRBV24-1
len: 14
abundance: .
d_gene: .
CDR3nt: TGTGCCACCAGTGACCTTCCAAAAACCGGGGAGCTGTTTTTT
CDR3aa: CATSDLPKTGELFF

j_gene: TRBJ1-2
v_gene: TRBV5-6
len: 15
abundance: .
d_gene: TRBD1
CDR3nt: TGTGCCAGCAGCTTGGCGGACAGGGCGGTGGGAGGCTACACCTTC
CDR3aa: CASSLADRAVGGYTF

j_gene: TRBJ2-3
v_gene: TRBV6-2/TRBV6-3
len: 16
abundance: .
d_gene: TRBD2
CDR3nt: TGTGCCAGCAGCCCCCCCCAGCGGGAGAGGACAGATACGCAGTATTTT
CDR3aa: CASSPPQRERTDTQYF

j_gene: TRBJ2-1
v_gene: TRBV4-3
len: 18
abundance: few
d_gene: TRBD2
CDR3nt: TGCGCCAGCAGCCAATCATGGGGGACTAGCGGGAAGTACAATGAGCAGTTCTTC
CDR3aa: CASSQSWGTSGKYNEQFF

j_gene: TRBJ1-5
v_gene: TRBV12-3/TRBV12-4
len: 12
abundance: few
d_gene: TRBD1
CDR3nt: TGTGCCAGCAGTCTGACAGGGGTGCCCCAGCATTTT
CDR3aa: CASSLTGVPQHF

j_gene: TRBJ2-7
v_gene: TRBV14
len: 14
abundance: few
d_gene: .
CDR3nt: TGTGCCAGCAGCCCGCGACAGATCTCCTACGAGCAGTACTTC
CDR3aa: CASSPRQISYEQYF

j_gene: TRBJ1-5
v_gene: TRBV18
len: 14
abundance: .
d_gene: .
CDR3nt: TGTGCCAGCTCACAGGGGTCCCAGGGTCAGCCCCAGCATTTT
CDR3aa: CASSQGSQGQPQHF

j_gene: TRBJ1-4
v_gene: TRBV18
len: 16
abundance: .
d_gene: .
CDR3nt: TGTGCCAGCTCACCACGGACTCAGGCCTCGAATGAAAAACTGTTTTTT
CDR3aa: CASSPRTQASNEKLFF

j_gene: TRBJ2-1
v_gene: TRBV27
len: 20
abundance: few
d_gene: TRBD2
CDR3nt: TGTGCCAGCAGTTTAAAAAGCGGTCTAGCGGGAGGGCCGTGGCGAAATGAGCAGTTCTTC
CDR3aa: CASSLKSGLAGGPWRNEQFF

j_gene: TRBJ2-3
v_gene: TRBV6-5
len: 13
abundance: .
d_gene: .
CDR3nt: TGTGCCAGCAGTTACGGGGGGCCAGATACGCAGTATTTT
CDR3aa: CASSYGGPDTQYF

j_gene: TRBJ1-2
v_gene: TRBV29-1
len: 13
abundance: few
d_gene: .
CDR3nt: TGCAGCGTTGAATCCGGGTTTAGTTATGGCTACACCTTC
CDR3aa: CSVESGFSYGYTF

j_gene: TRBJ2-5
v_gene: TRBV27
len: 14
abundance: .
d_gene: .
CDR3nt: TGTGCCAGCAGTACAGGGACGGGCGGAGAGACCCAGTACTTC
CDR3aa: CASSTGTGGETQYF

j_gene: TRBJ1-1
v_gene: TRBV5-1
len: 15
abundance: .
d_gene: .
CDR3nt: TGCGCCAGCAGCTCTGAGCCGAGTTTGGGCACTGAAGCTTTCTTT
CDR3aa: CASSSEPSLGTEAFF

j_gene: TRBJ1-3
v_gene: TRBV12-3/TRBV12-4
len: 15
abundance: .
d_gene: .
CDR3nt: TGTGCCAGCAACTCCCCAGGGAACTCTGGAAACACCATATATTTT
CDR3aa: CASNSPGNSGNTIYF

j_gene: TRBJ1-2
v_gene: TRBV24-1
len: 16
abundance: few
d_gene: TRBD1
CDR3nt: TGTGCCACCAGTGATTCCAATAAGGGGGCGCATTATGGCTACACCTTC
CDR3aa: CATSDSNKGAHYGYTF

j_gene: TRBJ2-4
v_gene: TRBV7-9
len: 15
abundance: .
d_gene: .
CDR3nt: TGTGCCAGCAGCTCCCGGGACCGCCCGGGGAACATTCAGTACTTC
CDR3aa: CASSSRDRPGNIQYF

j_gene: TRBJ2-1
v_gene: TRBV13
len: 19
abundance: .
d_gene: TRBD2
CDR3nt: TGTGCCGGCGCTTTAGTTTGGCGGGAGGTACTTTCCTCCTACAATGAGCAGTTCTTC
CDR3aa: CAGALVWREVLSSYNEQFF

j_gene: TRBJ2-7
v_gene: TRBV20-1
len: 13
abundance: few
d_gene: .
CDR3nt: TGCAGTGCTCGTATACAGGGCTCCTACGAGCAGTACTTC
CDR3aa: CSARIQGSYEQYF

j_gene: TRBJ2-7
v_gene: TRBV27
len: 18
abundance: .
d_gene: TRBD1
CDR3nt: TGTGCCAGCAGTCACATTTCCGTTTCCGGGACAGGGAGGGACGAGCAGTACTTC
CDR3aa: CASSHISVSGTGRDEQYF

j_gene: TRBJ1-1
v_gene: TRBV12-3/TRBV12-4
len: 13
abundance: few
d_gene: .
CDR3nt: TGTGCCAGCAGTTTAGCCCCCTACACTGAAGCTTTCTTT
CDR3aa: CASSLAPYTEAFF

j_gene: TRBJ2-3
v_gene: TRBV7-2
len: 15
abundance: .
d_gene: .
CDR3nt: TGTGCCAGCAGCTCACTAGGTTCTAGCACAGATACGCAGTATTTT
CDR3aa: CASSSLGSSTDTQYF

j_gene: TRBJ2-3
v_gene: TRBV20-1
len: 16
abundance: few
d_gene: TRBD1
CDR3nt: TGCAGTGCTGAGAGGTGGCAGGGGGTAAATACAGATACGCAGTATTTT
CDR3aa: CSAERWQGVNTDTQYF

j_gene: TRBJ1-1
v_gene: TRBV6-1
len: 13
abundance: few
d_gene: .
CDR3nt: TGTGCCAGCACCCGGGCAGCGGTAGCTGAAGCTTTCTTT
CDR3aa: CASTRAAVAEAFF

j_gene: TRBJ2-3
v_gene: TRBV24-1
len: 20
abundance: few
d_gene: .
CDR3nt: TGTGCCACCAGTGATCCCCCAGGATCGGCAGGATCATTTAGCACAGATACGCAGTATTTT
CDR3aa: CATSDPPGSAGSFSTDTQYF

j_gene: TRBJ2-3
v_gene: TRBV29-1
len: 15
abundance: few
d_gene: .
CDR3nt: TGCAGCGTTGAAGCAGCACAGCTCAGCACAGATACGCAGTATTTT
CDR3aa: CSVEAAQLSTDTQYF

j_gene: TRBJ2-1
v_gene: TRBV6-1
len: 16
abundance: .
d_gene: TRBD1
CDR3nt: TGTGCCAGCAGACCACGCCGGGACAGAATAAACAATGAGCAGTTCTTC
CDR3aa: CASRPRRDRINNEQFF

j_gene: TRBJ1-1
v_gene: TRBV20-1
len: 13
abundance: few
d_gene: .
CDR3nt: TGCAGTGCTAGACAACCAGGGAACACTGAAGCTTTCTTT
CDR3aa: CSARQPGNTEAFF

j_gene: TRBJ2-2
v_gene: TRBV20-1
len: 16
abundance: .
d_gene: .
CDR3nt: TGCAGTGCCCTGGACAGATTGAAGGCGAACACCGGGGAGCTGTTTTTT
CDR3aa: CSALDRLKANTGELFF

j_gene: TRBJ2-7
v_gene: TRBV29-1
len: 15
abundance: .
d_gene: .
CDR3nt: TGCAGCGTTGAATGGCGAGGTCAGGGGTCCTACGAGCAGTACTTC
CDR3aa: CSVEWRGQGSYEQYF

j_gene: TRBJ1-4
v_gene: TRBV12-3/TRBV12-4
len: 14
abundance: many
d_gene: .
CDR3nt: TGTGCCAGCAGTTTCGAGGGGTCGGGAGAAAAACTGTTTTTT
CDR3aa: CASSFEGSGEKLFF

j_gene: TRBJ2-6
v_gene: TRBV7-2
len: 17
abundance: few
d_gene: .
CDR3nt: TGTGCCAGCAGCTTAGTCGCAGGGGACTCTGGGGCCAACGTCCTGACTTTC
CDR3aa: CASSLVAGDSGANVLTF

j_gene: TRBJ2-1
v_gene: TRBV4-1
len: 18
abundance: .
d_gene: TRBD2
CDR3nt: TGCGCCAGCAGCCAACCGCAGACTAGCGGGATATATCGTAATGAGCAGTTCTTC
CDR3aa: CASSQPQTSGIYRNEQFF

j_gene: TRBJ1-1
v_gene: TRBV19
len: 15
abundance: .
d_gene: .
CDR3nt: TGTGCCAGTAGTATTATTGGCACCAGGAACACTGAAGCTTTCTTT
CDR3aa: CASSIIGTRNTEAFF

j_gene: TRBJ1-3
v_gene: TRBV6-1
len: 15
abundance: .
d_gene: .
CDR3nt: TGTGCCAGCAGACCCTCGGCAGGGCGCGGAAACACCATATATTTT
CDR3aa: CASRPSAGRGNTIYF

j_gene: TRBJ1-2
v_gene: TRBV20-1
len: 15
abundance: .
d_gene: .
CDR3nt: TGCAGTGCTAGAAAGAGGGGAGGGTGGGACTATGGCTACACCTTC
CDR3aa: CSARKRGGWDYGYTF

j_gene: TRBJ2-1
v_gene: TRBV20-1
len: 15
abundance: many
d_gene: TRBD2
CDR3nt: TGCAGTGCGGGATCGGGACTACCCGAAATCAATGAGCAGTTCTTC
CDR3aa: CSAGSGLPEINEQFF

j_gene: TRBJ1-4
v_gene: TRBV20-1
len: 13
abundance: few
d_gene: TRBD1
CDR3nt: TGCAGTGCTCGGGACAGGGAGAGTGAAAAACTGTTTTTT
CDR3aa: CSARDRESEKLFF